Only one count was recorded for the clone carrying this TCR beta chain. This sample stems from a study of T cells after somatic rescue of genetic block. TCRdb's copy holds only in-frame clones and misses some; the assay was immunoSEQ multiplex PCR. The data hold about 15,000 clones, with about two thirds observed a single time. This receptor was taken from a boy aged 10-17 years. Sequenced material: peripheral blood mononuclear cells (PBMCs).

The CDR3 bases are TGTGCCAGTAGTATAATCGGGGCAAGATACTCGGCGGCGGGTGGCTACACCTTC. It yields the protein CASSIIGARYSAAGGYTF. This chain uses TRBV19 with TRBJ1-2; D might be TRBD1 (5 bases). The germline CDR1 and CDR2 sequences are LNHDA and SQIVND (reference sequence). The V end lost 2 bases, the J end lost 7 bases, and 26 bases lay between the germline ends. The CDR3 length is 18 residues.